The TCR beta chain described here comes from a study of T cells expressing NK-cell markers. Across the study: Among eight sequenced donors, seven carried HCMV seropositivity while one was seronegative. Study-level findings and limits: Roughly 6 donors had dominant NKG2C+ clonotypes that comprised about 1.0-7.5% of their CD8+ T cells. A few donors showed these clonotypes also leading the CD3+CD56-NKG2C+ fraction.

As to this clonotype: Its target is not known.

TCRdb reprocessed the 5' RACE reads and stores each CDR3 protein as one record, lacking DNA. The sample data list about 550,000 distinct CDR3 sequences. The length of the CDR3 is 14 residues. CDR1 and CDR2 (germline): DFQATT, SNEGSKA (reference sequence). The chain carries TRBV20-1 and TRBJ1-2; TCRdb returns TRBD1, unconfirmable since there is no DNA. The sequence was collected from a man between 18 and 35 years old in good health. The sample taken for sequencing was blood T cells: a sorted CD56 or NKG2C T cell subset, CD4+ or CD8+ T cells, or bulk PBMC T cells (not recorded which). The CDR3 spells CSAMRPTGQGGYTF.